The clone carrying this TCR beta chain has a handful of counts. Its antigen is not known. The data originate from a study of cytomegalovirus exposure and HLA in healthy donors. Study outcomes and limitations: Productive status was seen about 87% or about 30% of the time for most TCR beta V segments in an earlier analysis. In a later analysis, TCR beta V- and J-gene trimming was associated with a missense DCLRE1C variant. The only immune exposure information that was available was CMV serostatus.

In the PCR, 60 Vbeta and 13 Jbeta primers were used. Some clones are missing from TCRdb's copy, which holds only in-frame ones; the method was immunoSEQ multiplex PCR. The repertoire holds some 150,000 clones, with about four fifths as singletons. Germline CDR1 MDHEN, CDR2 SYDVKM. The CDR3 has 14 amino acids. Trimming removed 6 bases from V and 4 bases from J, with 15 bases in between. The chain uses TRBV28 and TRBJ1-2, with D hard to call. This sequence originates from a man between 18 and 29 years old in good health and CMV-seropositive. The sample was PBMCs. The CDR3 is CASSPPGIIYGYTF. The CDR3 DNA reads TGTGCCAGCAGCCCTCCCGGTATAATCTATGGCTACACCTTC.